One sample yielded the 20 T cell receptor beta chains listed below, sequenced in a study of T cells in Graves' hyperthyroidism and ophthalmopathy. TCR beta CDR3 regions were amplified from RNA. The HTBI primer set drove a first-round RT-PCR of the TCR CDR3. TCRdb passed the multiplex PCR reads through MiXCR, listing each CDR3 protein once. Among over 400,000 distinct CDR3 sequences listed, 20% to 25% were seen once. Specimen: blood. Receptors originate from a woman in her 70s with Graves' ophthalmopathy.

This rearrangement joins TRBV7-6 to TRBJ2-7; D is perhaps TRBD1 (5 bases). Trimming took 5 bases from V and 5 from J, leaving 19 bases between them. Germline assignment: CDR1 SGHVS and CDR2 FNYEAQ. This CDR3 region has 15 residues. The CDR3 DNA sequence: TGTGCCAGCAGCCCCCTCGGGCGCCTGGGGCACGAGCAGTACTTC. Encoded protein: CASSPLGRLGHEQYF.

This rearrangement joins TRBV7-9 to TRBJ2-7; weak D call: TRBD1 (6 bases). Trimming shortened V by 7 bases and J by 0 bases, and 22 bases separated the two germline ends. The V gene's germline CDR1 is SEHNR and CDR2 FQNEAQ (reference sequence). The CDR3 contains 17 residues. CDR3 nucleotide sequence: TGTGCCAGCACCATCAACCCCCCCGGGACACACTCCTACGAGCAGTACTTC. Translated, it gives CASTINPPGTHSYEQYF.

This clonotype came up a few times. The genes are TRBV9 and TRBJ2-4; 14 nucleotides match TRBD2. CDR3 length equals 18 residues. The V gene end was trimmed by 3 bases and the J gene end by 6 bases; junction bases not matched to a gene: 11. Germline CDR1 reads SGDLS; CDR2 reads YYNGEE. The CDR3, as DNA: TGTGCCAGCAGCGCGATGCTAGGACTAGCGGGAGGAGGAAACATTCAGTACTTC. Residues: CASSAMLGLAGGGNIQYF.

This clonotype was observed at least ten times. Here the CDR3 DNA reads TGTGCCAGCAGTTTTCGGGGACAGCTATATAGCAATCAGCCCCAGCATTTT. Translating it yields CASSFRGQLYSNQPQHF. V usage is TRBV12-3 or TRBV12-4 and J usage is TRBJ1-5; 7 bases agree with TRBD1. Losses at the gene ends were 3 bases for V and 0 bases for J; bases not matched to a gene: 8. This CDR3 has 17 residues.

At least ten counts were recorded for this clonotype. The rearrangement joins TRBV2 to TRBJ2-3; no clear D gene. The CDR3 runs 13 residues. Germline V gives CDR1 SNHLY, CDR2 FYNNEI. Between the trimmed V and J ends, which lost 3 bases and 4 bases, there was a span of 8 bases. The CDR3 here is CASSDRPADTQYF. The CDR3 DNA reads TGTGCCAGCAGTGACCGCCCCGCAGATACGCAGTATTTT.

The CDR3 region is CASSVPSGQIYGYTF. CDR3 DNA: TGTGCCAGCAGCGTACCCTCCGGACAGATCTATGGCTACACCTTC. The rearrangement links TRBV9 to TRBJ1-2; TRBD1 is a possible D gene (6 bases). The CDR3 totals 15 residues. Trimming left V 1 base short and J 4 bases short, with 14 bases between. Germline CDR1 SGDLS, CDR2 YYNGEE.

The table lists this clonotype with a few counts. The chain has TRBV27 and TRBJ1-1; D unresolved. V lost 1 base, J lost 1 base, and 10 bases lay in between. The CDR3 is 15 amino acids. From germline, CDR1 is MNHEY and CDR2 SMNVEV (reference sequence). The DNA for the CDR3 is TGTGCCAGCAGTTTATTTGGGGATACGAACACTGAAGCTTTCTTT. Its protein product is CASSLFGDTNTEAFF.

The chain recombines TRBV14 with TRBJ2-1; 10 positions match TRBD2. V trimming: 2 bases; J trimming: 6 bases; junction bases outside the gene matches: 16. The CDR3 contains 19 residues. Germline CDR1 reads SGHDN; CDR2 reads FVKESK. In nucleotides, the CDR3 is TGTGCCAGCAGCCAATGGCTAGCGGGAGTCCCGAGGGAACGCAATGAGCAGTTCTTC. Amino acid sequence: CASSQWLAGVPRERNEQFF.

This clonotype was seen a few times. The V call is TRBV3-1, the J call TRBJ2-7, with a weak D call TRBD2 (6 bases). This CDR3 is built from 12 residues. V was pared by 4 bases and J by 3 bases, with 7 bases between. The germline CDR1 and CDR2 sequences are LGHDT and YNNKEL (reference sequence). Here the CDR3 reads CASSRGNYEQYF. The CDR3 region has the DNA TGTGCCAGCAGCCGCGGGAACTACGAGCAGTACTTC.

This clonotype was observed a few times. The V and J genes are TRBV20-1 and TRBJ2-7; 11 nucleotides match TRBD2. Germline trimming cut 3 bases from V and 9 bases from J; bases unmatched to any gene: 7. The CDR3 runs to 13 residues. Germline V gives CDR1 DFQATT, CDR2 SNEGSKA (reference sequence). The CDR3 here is CSASGRLAGGQYF. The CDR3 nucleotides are TGCAGTGCTAGTGGGCGGCTAGCGGGAGGGCAGTACTTC.

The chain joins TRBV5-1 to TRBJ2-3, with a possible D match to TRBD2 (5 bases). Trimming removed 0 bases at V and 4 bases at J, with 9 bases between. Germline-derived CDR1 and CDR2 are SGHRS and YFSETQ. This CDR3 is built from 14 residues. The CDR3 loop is CASSLALAADTQYF. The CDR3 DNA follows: TGCGCCAGCAGCTTGGCCCTAGCAGCAGATACGCAGTATTTT.

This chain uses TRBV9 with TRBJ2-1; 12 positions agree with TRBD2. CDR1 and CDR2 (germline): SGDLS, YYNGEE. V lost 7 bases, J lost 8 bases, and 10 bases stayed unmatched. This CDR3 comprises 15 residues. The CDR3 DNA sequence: TGTGCCAGCGGCTTACTAGCGGGAGGATGGGATGAGCAGTTCTTC. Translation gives CASGLLAGGWDEQFF.

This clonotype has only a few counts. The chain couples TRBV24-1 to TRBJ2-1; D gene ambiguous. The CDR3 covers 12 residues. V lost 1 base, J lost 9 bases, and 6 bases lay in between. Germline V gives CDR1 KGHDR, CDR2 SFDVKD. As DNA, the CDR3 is TGTGCCACCAGTGATTTTTGGGGTGAGCAGTTCTTC. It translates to CATSDFWGEQFF.

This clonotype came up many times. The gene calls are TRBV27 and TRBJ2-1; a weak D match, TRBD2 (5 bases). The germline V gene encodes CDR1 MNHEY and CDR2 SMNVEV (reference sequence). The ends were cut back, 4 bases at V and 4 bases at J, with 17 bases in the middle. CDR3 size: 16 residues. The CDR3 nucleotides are TGTGCCAGCAGTTCCACCGGGGTTGTCGGTTACAATGAGCAGTTCTTC. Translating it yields CASSSTGVVGYNEQFF.

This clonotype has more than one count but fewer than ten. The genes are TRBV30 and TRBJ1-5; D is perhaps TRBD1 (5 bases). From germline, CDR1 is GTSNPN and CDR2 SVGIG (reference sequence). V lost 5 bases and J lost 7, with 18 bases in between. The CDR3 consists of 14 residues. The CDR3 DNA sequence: TGTGCCTGGGGGACGGGGGGAGGTGGGCAGCCCCAGCATTTT. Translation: CAWGTGGGGQPQHF.

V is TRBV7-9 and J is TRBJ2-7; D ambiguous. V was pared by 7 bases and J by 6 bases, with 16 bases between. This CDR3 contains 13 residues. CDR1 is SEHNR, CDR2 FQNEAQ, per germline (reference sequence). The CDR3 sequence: CASNLDPSGEQYF. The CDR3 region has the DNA TGTGCCAGCAACTTGGACCCTAGTGGCGAGCAGTACTTC.

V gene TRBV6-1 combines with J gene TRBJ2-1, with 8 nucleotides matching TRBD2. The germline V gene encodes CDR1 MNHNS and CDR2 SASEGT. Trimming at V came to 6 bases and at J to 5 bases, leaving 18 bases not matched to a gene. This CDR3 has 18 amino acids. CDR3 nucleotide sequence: TGTGCCAGCAGCCGAGCGTATGATAGCGGGACAAAGAACAATGAGCAGTTCTTC. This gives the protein CASSRAYDSGTKNNEQFF.

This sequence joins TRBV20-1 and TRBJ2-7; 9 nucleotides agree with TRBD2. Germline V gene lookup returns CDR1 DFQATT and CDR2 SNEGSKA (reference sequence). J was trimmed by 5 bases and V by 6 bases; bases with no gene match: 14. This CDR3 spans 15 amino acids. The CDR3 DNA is TGCAGTGCCCCTTCCCGGGCGGGAGGGCCAAACGAGCAGTACTTC. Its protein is CSAPSRAGGPNEQYF.

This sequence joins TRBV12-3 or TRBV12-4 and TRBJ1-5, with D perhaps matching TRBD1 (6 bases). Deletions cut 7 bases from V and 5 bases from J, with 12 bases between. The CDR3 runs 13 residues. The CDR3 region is CASTNRGDQPQHF. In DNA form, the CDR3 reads TGTGCCAGCACCAATAGGGGGGATCAGCCCCAGCATTTT.

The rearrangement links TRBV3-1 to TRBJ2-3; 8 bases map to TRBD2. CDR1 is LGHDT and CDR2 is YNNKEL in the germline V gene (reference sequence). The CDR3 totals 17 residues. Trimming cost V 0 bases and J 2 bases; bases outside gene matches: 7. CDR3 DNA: TGTGCCAGCAGCCAAGATTTTGGACTAGCCAACACAGATACGCAGTATTTT. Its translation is CASSQDFGLANTDTQYF.